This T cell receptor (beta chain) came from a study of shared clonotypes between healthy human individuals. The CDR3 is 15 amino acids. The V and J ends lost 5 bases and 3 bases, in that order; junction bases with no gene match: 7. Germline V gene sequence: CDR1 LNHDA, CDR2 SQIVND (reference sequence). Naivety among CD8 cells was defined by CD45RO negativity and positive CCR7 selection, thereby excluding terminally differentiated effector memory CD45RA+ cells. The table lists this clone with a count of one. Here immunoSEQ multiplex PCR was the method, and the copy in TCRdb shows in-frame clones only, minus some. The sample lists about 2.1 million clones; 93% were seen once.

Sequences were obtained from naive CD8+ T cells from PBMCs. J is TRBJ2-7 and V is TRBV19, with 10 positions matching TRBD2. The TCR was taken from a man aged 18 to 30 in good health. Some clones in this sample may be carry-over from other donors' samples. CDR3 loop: CASSLRTSGVYEQYF. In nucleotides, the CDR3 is TGTGCCAGTAGTCTAAGGACTAGCGGCGTCTACGAGCAGTACTTC. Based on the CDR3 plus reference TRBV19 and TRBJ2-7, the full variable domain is DGGITQSPKYLFRKEGQNVTLSCEQNLNHDAMYWYRQDPGQGLRLIYYSQIVNDFQKGDIAEGYSVSREKKESFPLTVTSAQKNPTAFYLCASSLRTSGVYEQYFGPGTRLTVT.